What follows describes a single TCR beta chain. CDR1 and CDR2 from the germline V gene are SNHLY and FYNNEI. This CDR3 comprises 12 residues. V was trimmed by 7 bases and J by 5 bases, leaving 11 bases between them. In the authors' workflow: Amplifying reference gene primers gave estimates of nucleated cell counts. Clones were sequenced by immunoSEQ multiplex PCR, and TCRdb holds only the in-frame ones, with some missing. That table gives V, J and clone size, and the DNA gave D and trimming. The sample shows roughly 140,000 clones, about 86% of them seen only once. The record originates from a study of blood T cell repertoires in COVID-19. The wider study: Acute-phase and convalescent COVID-19 samples originated in the United States, Italy and Spain. T cells, B-cell-depleted T cells, or PBMCs provided the cDNA or gDNA that served as material.

The receptor comes from a man in his 70s with acute or convalescent COVID-19. The specimen was peripheral blood. The chain carries TRBV2 and TRBJ1-1, with D possibly TRBD1 on 6 matching bases. This CDR3 reads CASTTGWTEAFF. The DNA for the CDR3 is TGTGCCAGCACAACAGGGTGGACTGAAGCTTTCTTT.